This T cell receptor (beta chain) comes out of a study of tumor-infiltrating lymphocytes in oesophageal squamous cell carcinoma (dated by TCRdb to 2016 to 2017). Libraries were constructed by PCR. For sequencing, an Illumina HiSeq 2000 was employed. TCRdb reanalyzed the raw reads on its own, using fastp at Q25 for trimming and MiXCR for clone calling, and kept in-frame beta chains. Rows merge per CDR3 protein into single entries with the most common DNA and genes. This sample is represented by a few thousand distinct CDR3 sequences; just under 15% of them were singletons. Of the sample, less than 30% is held by the ten largest clones. There are a few counts of this clonotype. No cognate antigen has been identified for it. A much larger clone lies a single base off, so this may be a read error. There are 12 amino acids in the CDR3, from cysteine to phenylalanine inclusive. Only CDR3 DNA remains: 36 bases, in frame from the first base. V and J are truncated by 4 bases and 10 bases respectively, leaving an intervening sequence of 11 bases. According to the germline V gene, CDR1 reads MNHNS and CDR2 reads SASEGT.

Material for sequencing was esophageal tumor tissue. This receptor chain uses TRBV6-1 and TRBJ2-1, with the identity of the D gene unclear. The receptor comes from a male donor with esophageal squamous cell carcinoma. The CDR3 loop reads CASSVQGYEQFF. In nucleotide form, the sequence is TGTGCCAGCAGTGTCCAAGGCTACGAGCAGTTCTTC.